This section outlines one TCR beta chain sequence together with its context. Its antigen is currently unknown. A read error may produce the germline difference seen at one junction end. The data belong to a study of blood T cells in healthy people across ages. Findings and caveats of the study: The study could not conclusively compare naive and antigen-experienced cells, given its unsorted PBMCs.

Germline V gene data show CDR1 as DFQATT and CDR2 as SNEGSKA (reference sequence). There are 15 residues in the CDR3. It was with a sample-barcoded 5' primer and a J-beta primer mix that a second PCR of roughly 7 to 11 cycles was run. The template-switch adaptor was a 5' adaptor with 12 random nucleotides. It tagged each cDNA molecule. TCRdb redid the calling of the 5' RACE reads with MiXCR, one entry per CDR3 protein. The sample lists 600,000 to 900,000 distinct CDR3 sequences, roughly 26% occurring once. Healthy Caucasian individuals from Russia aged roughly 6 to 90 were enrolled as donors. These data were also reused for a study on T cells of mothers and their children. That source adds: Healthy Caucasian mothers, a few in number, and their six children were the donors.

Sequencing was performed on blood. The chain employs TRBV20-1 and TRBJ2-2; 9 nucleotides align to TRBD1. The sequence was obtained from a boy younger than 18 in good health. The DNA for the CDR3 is TGCAGTGCTCCGGGACAGGGAACGAACACCGGGGAGCCGTTTTTT. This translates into CSAPGQGTNTGEPFF.